The rows below give T cell receptor beta chains drawn from one sample of a study of technical replicates of blood from a handful of donors. Profiling relied on immunoSEQ multiplex PCR, and the TCRdb table lists in-frame clones only, not all of them. The sample lists 85,000 or so clones; about 93% were seen once. The sequencing input was T cells isolated from PBMCs. The origin of the receptors is a human donor in good health. CDR3s include the opening cysteine and the closing phenylalanine or tryptophan. D genes are given only for firm matches. Rows give clone size only sometimes, using once, few, many, or a class for an expanded clone.

>.|TRBV7-6|.|TRBJ2-7
TGTGCCAGCAGCTTTAGCGAAGCAGGTTCCTACGAGCAGTACTTC
CASSFSEAGSYEQYF
>TRBD2|TRBV6-6|.|TRBJ2-5
TGTGCCAGCGACCTAGCGGGAGGGCCAACGGAGACCCAGTACTTC
CASDLAGGPTETQYF
>TRBD2|TRBV10-3|.|TRBJ2-7
TGTGCCATCAGTGATATGGTAGCGGGAGATCACGAGCAGTACTTC
CAISDMVAGDHEQYF
>.|TRBV6-1|.|TRBJ2-7
TGTGCCAGCAGTAAACGAAGGACAGTTTCCTACGAGCAGTACTTC
CASSKRRTVSYEQYF
>.|TRBV27|.|TRBJ1-4
TGTGCCAGCAGTCCCTTAGCGACAACTAATGAAAAACTGTTTTTT
CASSPLATTNEKLFF
>TRBD1|TRBV4-1|.|TRBJ1-1
TGCGCCAGCAGCCAGACAGGGAGTTTGGAAGCTTTCTTT
CASSQTGSLEAFF
>.|TRBV10-3|.|TRBJ2-3
TGTGCCATCACTCAAGGGCAGGGTAGCACAGATACGCAGTATTTT
CAITQGQGSTDTQYF
>.|TRBV5-1|.|TRBJ2-6
TGCGCCAGCAGCTTGTATTTTCCCGGGGTTGGGGCCAACGTCCTGACTTTC
CASSLYFPGVGANVLTF
>TRBD2|TRBV10-3|once|TRBJ2-1
TGTGCCATCGAAACTAGCGGGTACAATGAGCAGTTCTTC
CAIETSGYNEQFF
>TRBD1|TRBV7-9|.|TRBJ1-5
TGTGCCAGCAGCAGCCCGGGACAGGAACAGCCCCAGCATTTT
CASSSPGQEQPQHF